The 18 T cell receptor beta chains listed next were all sequenced from one sample in a study of blood T cell repertoires in COVID-19. Produced via immunoSEQ multiplex PCR; TCRdb's table is partial and in-frame only. The sample includes fewer than 400,000 clones, roughly 89% seen only once; the top ten take less than 2%. The source material was peripheral blood. These receptors originate from a woman in her thirties with COVID-19, enrolled during active disease.

The chain joins TRBV2 to TRBJ1-2; 7 bases are a match to TRBD1. J gave up 9 bases and V 4 bases, and 14 bases lay outside the gene matches. The CDR3 length is 15 residues. Per the germline V gene, CDR1 is SNHLY and CDR2 is FYNNEI. CDR3 DNA sequence: TGTGCCAGCAGTGTAGACAGGGCCCATTCTGCTAGCTACACCTTC. Its protein product is CASSVDRAHSASYTF.

V is TRBV10-3 and J is TRBJ1-1; D remains ambiguous. CDR3 size: 14 residues. CDR1 is ENHRY and CDR2 is SYGVKD in the germline V gene. V was cut by 2 bases and J by 8 bases, with 15 bases left in between. CDR3 loop: CAISEVATDREAFF. The CDR3, as DNA: TGTGCCATCAGTGAGGTAGCCACCGACCGGGAAGCTTTCTTT.

About this clone: The identical CDR3 is also encoded by other nucleotide sequences in the sample. In DNA form, the CDR3 reads TGCAGTGCTAGAGATAGGGGGGGCTACACCTTC. Translation: CSARDRGGYTF. The V call is TRBV20-1, the J call TRBJ1-2, with D perhaps TRBD1 (6 bases). This CDR3 has 11 residues. Per the germline V gene, CDR1 is DFQATT and CDR2 is SNEGSKA (reference sequence). V was pared by 0 bases and J by 8 bases, with 7 bases between.

The chain links TRBV10-2 to TRBJ2-3; no clear D gene. The CDR3 is 13 amino acids. V was shortened by 3 bases and J by 2 bases, with 6 bases between the two germline ends. Looked up from germline, CDR1 is WSHSY and CDR2 is SAAADI. In nucleotides, the CDR3 is TGCGCCAGCAGTGAAGCCTACACAGATACGCAGTATTTT. Translated: CASSEAYTDTQYF.

The V gene is TRBV4-3, the J gene TRBJ1-5; D is possibly TRBD1 (5 bases). This CDR3 has 16 amino acids. CDR1 and CDR2 (germline): LGHNA, YSLEER. Between the trimmed V and J ends, which lost 0 bases and 2 bases, there was a span of 11 bases. The CDR3, as DNA: TGCGCCAGCAGCCAAGACCTAACCAGGGGCAATCAGCCCCAGCATTTT. It encodes CASSQDLTRGNQPQHF.

The chain joins TRBV5-5 to TRBJ1-1; no clear D gene. CDR1 is SGHKS, CDR2 YYEKEE, per germline (reference sequence). The CDR3 sequence is 14 residues long. The germline V and J ends were trimmed by 4 bases and 6 bases, with 16 bases remaining between them. The CDR3 sequence is CASSLAGIWAEAFF. Here the CDR3 DNA reads TGTGCCAGCAGCCTGGCGGGGATCTGGGCTGAAGCTTTCTTT.

The CDR3 protein is CASSLRLAGGQETQYF. The CDR3, as DNA: TGTGCCAGCAGCCTTAGACTAGCGGGGGGGCAAGAGACCCAGTACTTC. The chain carries TRBV9 and TRBJ2-5; 14 nucleotides agree with TRBD2. Germline CDR1 is SGDLS and CDR2 is YYNGEE. Trimming cost V 4 bases and J 2 bases; bases outside gene matches: 4. The CDR3 consists of 16 residues.

The chain carries TRBV19 and TRBJ1-6; 7 nucleotides agree with TRBD1. V was clipped by 6 bases and J by 8 bases; unmatched bases: 7. The CDR3 runs to 14 residues. The germline V gene encodes CDR1 LNHDA and CDR2 SQIVND (reference sequence). The CDR3 DNA sequence: TGTGCCAGTAGGGCAGGGGGGAGGCATTCACCCCTCCACTTT. This translates into CASRAGGRHSPLHF.

This chain joins TRBV30 and TRBJ1-2, with TRBD1 as a possible D gene (6 bases). The CDR3 has 12 residues. Looked up from germline, CDR1 is GTSNPN and CDR2 is SVGIG (reference sequence). V was clipped by 1 base and J by 5 bases, with 8 bases between them. This CDR3 reads CAWSAGQYGYTF. In nucleotides, the CDR3 is TGTGCCTGGAGTGCAGGACAGTATGGCTACACCTTC.

The chain has TRBV6-5 and TRBJ2-7; 13 bases map to TRBD2. V was pared by 5 bases and J by 2 bases, with 3 bases of the junction left unmatched. The CDR3 loop spans 15 amino acids. The germline V gene has CDR1 MNHEY and CDR2 SVGAGI. This CDR3 is CASSHTSGGAYEQYF. CDR3 bases: TGTGCCAGCAGTCACACTAGCGGGGGGGCCTACGAGCAGTACTTC.

This chain links TRBV4-2 with TRBJ2-6, with a weak D call TRBD1 (6 bases). The CDR3 consists of 18 residues. Germline lookup yields CDR1 LGHNA and CDR2 YNFKEQ. The V end was cut by 3 bases, the J end by 0 bases, with 15 bases between. The CDR3 reads CASSHTGTPNSGANVLTF. CDR3 bases: TGTGCCAGCAGCCACACCGGGACACCCAACTCTGGGGCCAACGTCCTGACTTTC.

V and J are TRBV21-1 and TRBJ1-5; the listed D gene, TRBD1, was not tested against the DNA. TRBV21-1 counts as a pseudogene. The CDR3 consists of 13 residues. The CDR3 DNA reads as TGTGCCAGCATTTTAGGTCAGGATCAGCCCCAGCATTTT. Its protein is CASILGQDQPQHF.

V and J are TRBV27 and TRBJ1-2, with 9 bases aligning to TRBD1. The CDR3 covers 15 residues. V dropped 6 bases and J dropped 0; count of bases not matched to a gene: 5. CDR1 is MNHEY and CDR2 is SMNVEV in the germline V gene (reference sequence). Here the CDR3 reads CASSRDRVANYGYTF. CDR3 coding DNA: TGTGCCAGCAGCCGGGACAGGGTGGCTAACTATGGCTACACCTTC.

The V call is TRBV2, the J call TRBJ1-6; D gene ambiguous. Trimming took off 2 bases at V and 9 bases at J, with 11 bases between the two ends. CDR3 length: 14 residues. Germline V lookup: CDR1 SNHLY, CDR2 FYNNEI. The CDR3 bases are TGTGCCAGCAGTGAACGCCTTGGAGGTTCACCCCTCCACTTT. Translating gives CASSERLGGSPLHF.

This clone was recorded a few times. The chain has TRBV19 and TRBJ1-5, with D hard to call. Germline CDR1 and CDR2: LNHDA and SQIVND (reference sequence). CDR3 size: 15 residues. The V gene lost 8 bases and the J gene lost 1 base, with 15 bases spanning the gap. CDR3 DNA: TGTGCCAGTCAATCTGGGAGGGTCAGCAATCAGCCCCAGCATTTT. This gives the protein CASQSGRVSNQPQHF.

The chain uses TRBV10-2 and TRBJ2-7; 7 nucleotides agree with TRBD1. The CDR3 covers 13 residues. Unmatched junction bases numbered 3, after V lost 7 bases and J lost 0 bases. From germline, CDR1 is WSHSY and CDR2 SAAADI. The CDR3 here is CASTDRVSYEQYV. The CDR3 DNA is TGCGCCAGCACCGACAGGGTCTCCTACGAGCAGTACGTC.

The chain is built from TRBV11-2 and TRBJ2-2; maybe TRBD1 (5 bases). Trimming pared 4 bases from V and 0 bases from J, leaving 9 bases between. Germline CDR1 reads SGHAT; CDR2 reads FQNNGV. This CDR3 is built from 15 residues. CDR3 DNA sequence: TGTGCCAGCAGCTCAGACAGAACGAACACCGGGGAGCTGTTTTTT. Residues: CASSSDRTNTGELFF.

This clone showed up just a few times. The chain is built from TRBV29-1 and TRBJ1-1; a possible D gene is TRBD1 (5 bases). Germline V gene lookup returns CDR1 SQVTM and CDR2 ANQGSEA. Between the trimmed V and J ends, which lost 4 bases and 5 bases, there was a span of 14 bases. CDR3 length equals 13 residues. CDR3 coding DNA: TGCAGCGTTGGGGGCAGGCATGGAACTGAAGCTTTCTTT. Translated, it gives CSVGGRHGTEAFF.